This TCR beta chain was captured by sequencing in a study of monozygotic twins with inflammatory bowel disease. On this clonotype: Its target is not known.

Study findings and constraints: It was not supported that a single strong signal or clonotype was associated with IBD.

TCRdb reprocessed the 5' RACE reads and stores each CDR3 protein as one record, lacking DNA. Listed are under 350,000 distinct CDR3 sequences; more than 4.5% falls within the top ten. CDR1 and CDR2 from the germline V gene are LNHDA and SQIVND (reference sequence). The CDR3 spans 17 residues. This TCR was recovered from a human donor with ulcerative colitis or Crohn's disease, or a healthy co-twin of an affected twin (not recorded which). The sample was blood. This chain connects TRBV19 to TRBJ2-5; TCRdb reports TRBD2, a call that lacks DNA to check it against. The CDR3: CASSIYSGGAEQETQYF.